These 8 T cell receptor beta chains were all obtained from the same sample, sequenced in a study of T-cell memory formation after mild COVID-19. TCRdb re-called the 5' RACE reads through MiXCR, storing one row per CDR3 protein. Of roughly 400,000 distinct CDR3 sequences in the sample, approximately 16% are singletons; the top ten hold roughly 21%. Material: PBMCs or a T cell subset sorted from them (not recorded which). These receptors were taken from a young man who had mild COVID-19 (a few samples of this study predate the infection). Cell type and time point are not known.

This clonotype was counted only a few times. J is TRBJ2-5 and V is TRBV2; 10 positions match TRBD1. V dropped 8 bases and J dropped 7; count of bases not matched to a gene: 13. The CDR3 spans 15 residues. The germline CDR1 and CDR2 sequences are SNHLY and FYNNEI. This CDR3 reads CASHNTDRGRGTQYF. Written as DNA, the CDR3 is TGTGCCAGCCATAATACCGACAGGGGGCGGGGGACCCAGTACTTC.

This clonotype was seen at least ten times. V is TRBV5-1 and J is TRBJ2-6; tentatively, D is TRBD1 (5 bases). Germline values: CDR1 SGHRS, CDR2 YFSETQ. The ends were cut back, 7 bases at V and 0 bases at J, with 8 bases in the middle. The CDR3 contains 14 residues. The CDR3 DNA is TGCGCCAGCGACAGCGACTCTGGGGCCAACGTCCTGACTTTC. This translates into CASDSDSGANVLTF.

On this clonotype: The CDR3 does not end in the conserved phenylalanine or tryptophan, so this is likely a read error. The limits of the CDR3 on the DNA are not certain, so only TCRdb's listed CDR3 is given. The chain links TRBV5-5 to TRBJ2-5; the D call of TRBD1 is as the table states it, not checked on the DNA. The germline V gene encodes CDR1 SGHKS and CDR2 YYEKEE (reference sequence). The CDR3 is 13 amino acids in total, end residues counted. The CDR3 is CARSPGRRDKSYI.

The V call is TRBV6-4, the J call TRBJ2-1; 9 bases line up with TRBD2. This CDR3 contains 16 residues. Germline-derived CDR1 and CDR2 are MRHNA and SNTAGT. The V and J ends lost 6 bases and 5 bases, in that order; junction bases with no gene match: 11. As DNA, the CDR3 is TGTGCCAGCAGCCCGGGGACTCTAGCGGGGCACAATGAGCAGTTCTTC. Translating it yields CASSPGTLAGHNEQFF.

V usage is TRBV10-3 and J usage is TRBJ2-2, with D perhaps matching TRBD1 (6 bases). The ends were cut back, 7 bases at V and 5 bases at J, with 8 bases in the middle. CDR1 is ENHRY, CDR2 SYGVKD, per germline. This CDR3 spans 12 amino acids. DNA for the CDR3: TGTGCCATCATTACAGGGACCGGGGAGCTGTTTTTT. Translated: CAIITGTGELFF.

The chain has TRBV4-1 and TRBJ1-1, with 7 positions matching TRBD1. This CDR3 contains 16 residues. Per germline, CDR1 MGHRA and CDR2 YSYEKL. The J segment lost 7 bases and the V segment lost 2 bases, leaving 13 bases of the junction unmatched. The CDR3 protein is CASSQIFSTGNGEAFF. CDR3 sequence (DNA): TGCGCCAGCAGCCAAATATTCTCGACAGGGAATGGTGAAGCTTTCTTT.

This clonotype was seen a few times. This chain connects TRBV7-9 to TRBJ2-5, with D hard to call. Trimming took 6 bases from V and 4 from J, leaving 18 bases between them. Germline V gene lookup returns CDR1 SEHNR and CDR2 FQNEAQ (reference sequence). The CDR3 contains 15 residues. CDR3: CASRELRNSRETQYF. The CDR3 bases are TGTGCCAGCAGGGAGCTCAGGAATAGCAGAGAGACCCAGTACTTC.

This clonotype was observed a handful of times. V gene TRBV7-6 combines with J gene TRBJ1-1; D not resolved. V was trimmed by 5 bases and J by 3 bases, leaving 16 bases between them. The CDR3 extends over 15 amino acids. Germline V gene data show CDR1 as SGHVS and CDR2 as FNYEAQ. This chain's CDR3 is CASSPGRTGDTEAFF. The CDR3 nucleotides read TGTGCCAGCAGCCCCGGGAGGACTGGGGACACTGAAGCTTTCTTT.